The following is a T cell receptor beta chain sequence with its context. This clonotype was seen at least ten times. Its antigen is currently not known. No base qualities exist here, and no much larger clone lies one base off it. These data are taken from a study of human T cells and chemical hapten exposure (dated by TCRdb to the early 2020s). A note on the overall study: For sensitization, 2% DPC in acetone was applied to a 2 cm by 2 cm area of upper inner arm skin. Blood was sampled from patients pre-sensitization (week 0) and at 2, 6 and about 24 weeks after DPC sensitization. Patients additionally received weekly therapeutic DPC doses to the scalp throughout the roughly 24-week study period. Peripheral blood TCR repertoire changes were tracked in vivo in alopecia patients during primary and secondary sensitization to the hapten diphenylcyclopropenone (DPC). Patch testing was performed on the upper back with Finn chambers containing 0.01% DPC, and the patch tests were scored after 6 days according to International Contact Dermatitis Research Group standards. Approximately 28 alopecia patients gave blood for TCR sequencing at one to four time points (pre-sensitization, 2, 6 and 24 weeks). The libraries were sequenced as a pool, and the TCR yield per sample differed mostly because of small variations in library volumes within the pool. The mostly female patient cohort included alopecia areata with under or over 50% scalp involvement, alopecia totalis and alopecia universalis. Points the paper makes about the study in general: Repeated subsampling changed both the strength of the expansion versus patch-test correlation and the threshold at which that correlation became significant. Because all patients had alopecia, a presumed autoimmune disease, the immune response of the patients might differ from that of healthy individuals. Patch test score correlated positively with the number of PT1 expanded TCRs, reaching significance at thresholds 8, 16 and 32 but not at 4. DPC sensitization did not change the number of TCRs with a frequency above 1 in 1000, and there was no evidence of changes in global repertoire structure. Compared with pre-sensitization or healthy control sets, expanded TCRs formed significantly more large CDR3 similarity clusters, which is consistent with antigen-driven responses.

The time point tag for this specimen amounts to: patch test 2, 6 weeks after DPC sensitization. Sample treatment or condition, as interpreted from the label and publication: therapeutic diphenylcyclopropenone sensitization with weekly scalp DPC. At each patch-test visit, blood was drawn before the patch test was applied. To be eligible, patients had to be aged 18 to 70, diagnosed with alopecia and judged suitable for DPC therapy, while pregnant patients were excluded. Total RNA was extracted from unfractionated whole blood collected in Tempus Blood RNA tubes. Preparation of the library involved RACE. Reads for this sample came from a NextSeq 500. During library preparation, unique molecular identifiers were attached to individual cDNA molecules so that TCRs could be counted in a quantitative, reproducible way. For every blood RNA sample, sequencing covered both the TCR alpha and TCR beta chains. For the original study's pipeline: Samples had a median of around 92,000 TCRs, with a range from roughly 23,224 to 700,000. V, J and CDR3 annotation of the TCR reads was carried out using the Decombinator software suite. For the PS versus PT1 abundance plots, all samples were subsampled to the same number of TCRs (28,000). Expanded TCRs were defined as absent before sensitization and observed at least eight times at the 2-week time point. Through fastp at Q25 and MiXCR, TCRdb rebuilt clones from the public reads, retaining in-frame beta chains. A single entry per CDR3 protein holds the most common genes and DNA from its merged rows. TCRdb's processing, not the authors', yielded these V and J calls. Here the sample has around 130,000 distinct CDR3 sequences; 12% occur a single time. The ten most abundant clones make up around 1.4% of the sample.

For CDR1 and CDR2, the germline V gene lists SGHVS and FNYEAQ. Germline trimming amounts to 3 bases on V and 1 base on J, with 8 as the count of junction bases outside the gene matches. Including cysteine and phenylalanine, the CDR3 has 16 amino acids. The kept DNA is CDR3 alone, 48 bases in frame from the first base. The V and J segments used are TRBV7-6 and TRBJ1-2, and 7 bases in between align with TRBD1. This sample comprised whole blood, obtained in connection with sensitization to the hapten diphenylcyclopropenone (DPC). This TCR came from a woman in her fifties or sixties with alopecia areata. Some clones in this sample may be carry-over from other donors' samples. The nucleotide sequence is TGTGCCAGCAGCTTCGGGACAGCGAACAGTAACTATGGCTACACCTTC. Translated, this is CASSFGTANSNYGYTF.